The rows below give T cell receptor beta chains drawn from one sample of a study of blood T cell repertoires in COVID-19. Some clones are missing from TCRdb's copy, which holds only in-frame ones; the method was immunoSEQ multiplex PCR. The profile shows 95,000 to 110,000 clones, 84% of them singletons. The sequencing sample was made of peripheral blood. These TCRs come from a man aged 60-69 years with acute or convalescent COVID-19. Both conserved end residues are part of each CDR3. A D gene is named only where the DNA matches it firmly. Size is stated for part of the rows, as once, few or many counts, or as a class when the clone is expanded.

cdr3_length clone_size j_call d_call v_call cdr3_aa cdr3_nt
16 . TRBJ2-2 TRBD2 TRBV18 CASSGLAGASTGELFF TGTGCCAGCTCAGGACTAGCGGGAGCTAGCACCGGGGAGCTGTTTTTT
11 . TRBJ1-1 TRBD1 TRBV29-1 CSTWGQSEAFF TGCAGCACCTGGGGACAGTCTGAAGCTTTCTTT
11 . TRBJ2-5 . TRBV19 CGTRLGETQYF TGTGGGACGCGACTAGGAGAGACCCAGTACTTC
18 . TRBJ1-3 TRBD1 TRBV12-5 CASGNTGTGGRLGNTIYF TGTGCTAGTGGCAACACCGGGACAGGGGGACGGTTAGGAAACACCATATATTTT
17 . TRBJ1-1 . TRBV7-8 CASSYLRHARGRTEAFF TGTGCCAGCAGTTATCTCAGGCATGCCAGGGGTAGAACTGAAGCTTTCTTT
15 few TRBJ2-3 TRBD2 TRBV15 CATSRGAGDTDTQYF TGTGCCACCAGCAGAGGTGCGGGAGACACAGATACGCAGTATTTT
16 . TRBJ2-5 TRBD2 TRBV27 CASSSRREGYQETQYF TGTGCCAGCAGCTCTCGGCGGGAGGGGTACCAAGAGACCCAGTACTTC
13 . TRBJ1-2 TRBD1 TRBV7-2 CASLSGGNYGYTF TGTGCCAGCCTCTCAGGGGGCAACTATGGCTACACCTTC
15 . TRBJ2-5 TRBD2 TRBV19 CASNIAGGAGETQYF TGTGCCAGTAACATCGCGGGGGGCGCGGGGGAGACCCAGTACTTC
12 once TRBJ1-1 . TRBV29-1 CSVQGNRAEAFF TGCAGCGTGCAGGGGAATAGGGCTGAAGCTTTCTTT
15 . TRBJ1-1 TRBD1 TRBV6-5 CASSRTGVLGTEAFF TGTGCCAGCAGTCGGACAGGGGTACTGGGCACTGAAGCTTTCTTT
13 . TRBJ2-3 . TRBV12-3/TRBV12-4 CASKLGHTDTQYF TGTGCCAGCAAACTAGGTCACACAGATACGCAGTATTTT
16 . TRBJ2-5 TRBD2 TRBV2 CASRTELAVRRETQYF TGTGCCAGCCGAACTGAACTAGCGGTAAGGCGAGAGACCCAGTACTTC
14 once TRBJ2-4 . TRBV3-1/TRBV3-2 CASSPGHPGDIQYF TGTGCCAGCAGCCCCGGACATCCCGGAGACATTCAGTACTTC
17 . TRBJ2-2 TRBD1 TRBV25-1 CASTPRTGGASTGELFF TGTGCCAGCACCCCAAGGACAGGGGGCGCGAGTACCGGGGAGCTGTTTTTT
14 . TRBJ1-1 . TRBV5-1 CASSPSGLNTEAFF TGCGCCAGCAGCCCCTCGGGTTTGAACACTGAAGCTTTCTTT
17 . TRBJ2-3 TRBD1 TRBV27 CASSAGDRWRLKTTQYF TGTGCCAGCAGTGCTGGGGACAGGTGGAGGTTAAAGACTACGCAGTATTTT
14 . TRBJ1-1 . TRBV5-1 CASSLEVGGTEAFF TGCGCCAGCAGCTTGGAAGTAGGGGGCACTGAAGCTTTCTTT
14 . TRBJ2-7 TRBD1 TRBV6-6 CASSAHQGAYEQYF TGTGCCAGCAGCGCGCACCAGGGGGCCTACGAGCAGTACTTC